The clone carrying this T cell receptor beta chain was detected only once. The target antigen is unknown. Profiled with immunoSEQ multiplex PCR; TCRdb holds only in-frame clones, not every one. The table records about 79,000 clones, around four fifths of them present only once. The data originate from a study of T cell responses to AZD1222 COVID-19 vaccine. Study-level points and caveats: Among spike-specific TCRs, nearly half reportedly target unmutated variant regions. Spike-specific TCRs gained breadth and depth after people received two AZD1222 doses. Sampling captured repertoires only after the peak T cell response.

Pooled in the analysis were second doses at about 4 or about 12 weeks. Trimming removed 1 base at V and 1 base at J, with 7 bases between. The CDR3 extends over 15 amino acids. The germline CDR1 and CDR2 sequences are SGHNT and YENEEA. The chain has TRBV11-3 and TRBJ2-2; no definite D call. This sample comprised peripheral blood, obtained 28 days after the second AZD1222 dose. The TCR was taken from an adult who received the AZD1222 COVID-19 vaccine. This CDR3 is CASSLAGGNTGELFF. DNA for the CDR3: TGTGCCAGCAGCTTAGCGGGCGGGAACACCGGGGAGCTGTTTTTT.